A single sample gave rise to the 14 T cell receptor beta chains below, sequenced in a study of OX40 agonist ivuxolimab in advanced cancers. This table comes from immunoSEQ multiplex PCR, and its TCRdb copy is limited to in-frame clones, with some not included. The sample has 75,000 to 100,000 clones; 90% to 95% are singletons. The sample in question was CD4+ or CD8+ T cells sorted from blood, obtained in a trial of the OX40 agonist ivuxolimab. These receptors were obtained from an adult with an advanced solid tumor such as melanoma, head and neck, liver or kidney cancer.

This chain connects TRBV28 to TRBJ1-1; perhaps TRBD1 as D (6 bases). Trimming took off 2 bases at V and 11 bases at J, with 21 bases between the two ends. This CDR3 region has 15 residues. The germline gives CDR1 MDHEN, CDR2 SYDVKM. The CDR3 is CASSLSGVTGIYAFF. Written as DNA, the CDR3 is TGTGCCAGCAGTTTAAGCGGGGTAACAGGGATATACGCTTTCTTT.

This clone was recorded only once. V usage is TRBV9 and J usage is TRBJ2-1, with D unclear. CDR3 length: 12 residues. The germline gives CDR1 SGDLS, CDR2 YYNGEE. Trimming took off 4 bases at V and 7 bases at J, with 9 bases between the two ends. The CDR3 here is CASSSVRNEQFF. DNA for the CDR3: TGTGCCAGCAGCTCGGTAAGGAATGAGCAGTTCTTC.

CDR3 in DNA: TGTGCCAGCAGTTCCGGAGGGGGGGCCAGAACCTATGGCTACACCTTC. It is translated as CASSSGGGARTYGYTF. V is TRBV28 and J is TRBJ1-2; tentatively, D is TRBD1 (6 bases). Germline assignment: CDR1 MDHEN and CDR2 SYDVKM. CDR3 length equals 16 residues. Trimming left V 4 bases short and J 4 bases short, with 19 bases between.

This clone showed up just once. The chain couples TRBV27 to TRBJ2-5; the D is unclear. Germline CDR1 MNHEY, CDR2 SMNVEV (reference sequence). With 5 bases removed from V and 5 bases from J, the gap between germline ends came to 15 bases. The length of the CDR3 is 14 residues. The CDR3 DNA follows: TGTGCCAGCAGTCTAATAGGGCCAACGGAGACCCAGTACTTC. Amino acid sequence: CASSLIGPTETQYF.

The chain carries TRBV18 and TRBJ1-5, with a weak D call TRBD1 (5 bases). Per the germline V gene, CDR1 is KGHSH and CDR2 is LQKENI. CDR3 length: 15 amino acids. The germline V and J ends were trimmed by 2 bases and 5 bases, with 13 bases remaining between them. CDR3 DNA sequence: TGTGCCAGCTCACCAAGGGGAAGCCCCTATCAGCCCCAGCATTTT. Its protein product is CASSPRGSPYQPQHF.

The CDR3 nucleotides read TGTGCCAGCAGCCCCCCAAAAACAACTGGGGAGACCCAGTACTTC. It yields the protein CASSPPKTTGETQYF. V gene TRBV7-9 combines with J gene TRBJ2-5; the D is unclear. The CDR3 sequence is 15 residues long. V was cut by 5 bases and J by 5 bases, with 18 bases left in between. Germline assignment: CDR1 SEHNR and CDR2 FQNEAQ (reference sequence).

The rearrangement joins TRBV9 to TRBJ1-5; a weak D match, TRBD1 (5 bases). Germline CDR1 SGDLS, CDR2 YYNGEE. Trimming pared 3 bases from V and 3 bases from J, leaving 13 bases between. The CDR3 is 15 residues long. The CDR3 DNA sequence: TGTGCCAGCAGCGCCCAAGACAGACACAATCAGCCCCAGCATTTT. As protein: CASSAQDRHNQPQHF.

The V and J genes are TRBV28 and TRBJ1-6, with 10 bases matching TRBD1. The trim removed 3 bases at V and 5 bases at J, leaving 4 bases unmatched. The CDR3 length is 16 residues. CDR1 is MDHEN, CDR2 SYDVKM, per germline. The CDR3 protein is CASSFGQGVNNSPLHF. The CDR3 nucleotides are TGTGCCAGCAGTTTTGGACAGGGGGTGAATAATTCACCCCTCCACTTT.

This clone has only one observation. The chain recombines TRBV11-1 with TRBJ2-3; no firm D call. Germline V CDR1 and CDR2: SGHAT, FQDESV (reference sequence). The CDR3 totals 16 residues. V lost 1 base, J lost 1 base, and 12 bases lay in between. The CDR3: CASSLDLRWGTDTQYF. CDR3 bases: TGTGCCAGCAGCTTAGACTTACGGTGGGGCACAGATACGCAGTATTTT.

The rearrangement uses TRBV4-3 and TRBJ2-3, with D perhaps TRBD1 or TRBD2 (6 bases each). Trimming shortened V by 0 bases and J by 1 base, and 11 bases separated the two germline ends. Looked up from germline, CDR1 is LGHNA and CDR2 is YSLEER. CDR3 length: 16 amino acids. CDR3 sequence (DNA): TGCGCCAGCAGCCAAGATCTTAGGGGGGGCACAGATACGCAGTATTTT. It codes for CASSQDLRGGTDTQYF.

The rearrangement uses TRBV9 and TRBJ2-3; the D is unclear. CDR3 length equals 14 residues. V gave up 3 bases and J gave up 0 bases, with 8 bases separating them. Germline V gene lookup returns CDR1 SGDLS and CDR2 YYNGEE. CDR3 amino acids: CASSAISSTDTQYF. The CDR3 coding sequence is TGTGCCAGCAGCGCCATCTCTAGCACAGATACGCAGTATTTT.

V is TRBV4-2 and J is TRBJ1-6, with TRBD1 matching over 8 bases. From germline, CDR1 is LGHNA and CDR2 YNFKEQ. Unmatched junction bases numbered 6, after V lost 2 bases and J lost 3 bases. The CDR3 covers 17 residues. CDR3 DNA sequence: TGTGCCAGCAGCCAAAGGACAGGGCAGTTCTATAATTCACCCCTCCACTTT. Its protein product is CASSQRTGQFYNSPLHF.

This chain uses TRBV7-8 with TRBJ2-2; D is possibly TRBD2 (7 bases). V dropped 1 base and J dropped 6 bases, with 15 bases sitting between them. CDR3 length: 16 residues. CDR1 is SGHVS, CDR2 FQNEAQ, per germline. CDR3 sequence (DNA): TGTGCCAGCAGCTTAGGGGGGGGGCCCGGTTCCGGGGAGCTGTTTTTT. Its translation is CASSLGGGPGSGELFF.

This chain connects TRBV11-2 to TRBJ2-5, with 7 bases identical to TRBD1. The V gene's germline CDR1 is SGHAT and CDR2 FQNNGV. This CDR3 has 14 residues. Trimming took 0 bases from V and 5 from J; bases not matched to a gene: 3. The CDR3 DNA reads TGTGCCAGCAGCTTAGAGCAGGGGGTCGAGACCCAGTACTTC. It is translated as CASSLEQGVETQYF.